What follows are 31 T cell receptor beta chains derived from one specimen sequenced in a study of STAT3 mutations in large granular lymphocyte leukemia. Findings and caveats of the study: Every T-LGLL patient had at least one immunodominant TCRbeta clonotype.

These receptors lack a known antigen. The data were produced by immunoSEQ multiplex PCR, yet TCRdb's version contains in-frame clones alone and is incomplete. The sample lists around 7,800 clones, roughly nine tenths occurring once. Sequenced input: peripheral blood mononuclear cells. All receptors derive from a man at least 80 years old with T-cell large granular lymphocyte leukemia. Some clones in this sample may be carry-over from other donors' samples.

This chain links TRBV7-2 with TRBJ1-5; weak D call: TRBD1 (5 bases). CDR1 SGHTA and CDR2 FQGNSA come from the germline V gene. The CDR3 has 14 residues. With 1 base removed from V and 6 bases from J, the gap between germline ends came to 10 bases. The CDR3 protein is CASSLVGVGQPQHF. The CDR3 bases are TGTGCCAGCAGCTTAGTGGGGGTAGGTCAGCCCCAGCATTTT.

The V and J genes are TRBV18 and TRBJ2-7, with D perhaps given as TRBD1 or TRBD2 (5 bases each). The V gene lost 5 bases and the J gene lost 2 bases, with 13 bases spanning the gap. The CDR3 covers 14 residues. The germline V gene encodes CDR1 KGHSH and CDR2 LQKENI. The CDR3 nucleotides read TGTGCCAGCTCATCCGGGACGCAGGCCTACGAGCAGTACTTC. Its translation: CASSSGTQAYEQYF.

V usage is TRBV5-4 and J usage is TRBJ2-5; 8 bases fit TRBD2. V was clipped by 4 bases and J by 4 bases; unmatched bases: 12. Per germline, CDR1 SGHNT and CDR2 YYREEE (reference sequence). The CDR3 has 16 amino acids. CDR3 DNA: TGTGCCAGCAGCGGTGGGGGTAGCGGGGCCGGAGAGACCCAGTACTTC. This encodes CASSGGGSGAGETQYF. The full variable domain, rest sourced from reference TRBV5-4 and TRBJ2-5, is ETGVTQSPTHLIKTRGQQVTLRCSSQSGHNTVSWYQQALGQGPQFIFQYYREEENGRGNFPPRFSGLQFPNYSSELNVNALELDDSALYLCASSGGGSGAGETQYFGPGTRLLVL.

The chain recombines TRBV30 with TRBJ1-6, with TRBD1 matching 8 bases. The CDR3 loop spans 14 amino acids. Germline values: CDR1 GTSNPN, CDR2 SVGIG (reference sequence). The V and J ends lost 1 base and 9 bases, in that order; junction bases with no gene match: 5. The CDR3 loop is CAWSEGTGGSPLHF. The DNA for the CDR3 is TGTGCCTGGAGTGAAGGGACAGGCGGTTCACCCCTCCACTTT.

This clone turned up a few times. This chain joins TRBV30 and TRBJ2-2; no clear D. V was trimmed by 1 base and J by 4 bases, leaving 4 bases between them. CDR3 length equals 12 residues. CDR1 and CDR2 (germline): GTSNPN, SVGIG (reference sequence). The CDR3 loop reads CAWSEGTGELFF. CDR3 DNA sequence: TGTGCCTGGAGTGAGGGCACCGGGGAGCTGTTTTTT.

This chain connects TRBV29-1 to TRBJ1-2, with D uncertain. V was clipped by 0 bases and J by 8 bases, with 10 bases between them. CDR1 and CDR2 (germline): SQVTM, ANQGSEA. This CDR3 spans 12 amino acids. DNA of the CDR3: TGCAGCGTTGAAGATCAAGCCGGGGGCTACACCTTC. This encodes CSVEDQAGGYTF. The whole variable domain, remainder taken from reference TRBV29-1 and TRBJ1-2, is SAVISQKPSRDICQRGTSLTIQCQVDSQVTMMFWYRQQPGQSLTLIATANQGSEATYESGFVIDKFPISRPNLTFSTLTVSNMSPEDSSIYLCSVEDQAGGYTFGSGTRLTVV.

The rearrangement joins TRBV7-3 to TRBJ2-2, with D maybe TRBD1 (6 bases). Germline-derived CDR1 and CDR2 are SGHTA and FQGTGA. CDR3 size: 14 residues. V was pared by 5 bases and J by 1 base, with 8 bases between. The CDR3 DNA reads as TGTGCCAGCAGCCAACAGGGGAACACCGGGGAGCTGTTTTTT. Translated, it gives CASSQQGNTGELFF.

The chain carries TRBV28 and TRBJ2-7, with D possibly TRBD2 on 6 matching bases. The CDR3 covers 16 residues. CDR1 is MDHEN, CDR2 SYDVKM, per germline. V dropped 3 bases and J dropped 4 bases, with 19 bases sitting between them. The CDR3 protein is CASSFHLSHLAYEQYF. CDR3 coding DNA: TGTGCCAGCAGTTTTCATCTGAGCCATCTAGCGTACGAGCAGTACTTC.

This rearrangement joins TRBV6-6 to TRBJ1-3; 7 bases fit TRBD1. In germline, CDR1 is MNHNY, CDR2 SVGAGI (reference sequence). V gave up 5 bases and J gave up 5 bases; unmatched junction bases: 6. The CDR3 is made up of 14 amino acids. CDR3 loop: CASSSGTARNTIYF. In DNA, the CDR3 is TGTGCCAGCAGTAGCGGGACAGCAAGAAACACCATATATTTT.

The genes are TRBV19 and TRBJ1-1; D unclear. V was shortened by 7 bases and J by 0 bases, with 15 bases between the two germline ends. The germline V gene encodes CDR1 LNHDA and CDR2 SQIVND (reference sequence). The CDR3 spans 15 residues. CDR3 bases: TGTGCCAGTACTCCCTCAACAGCACTGAACACTGAAGCTTTCTTT. Amino acid sequence: CASTPSTALNTEAFF.

As to this clone: One junction end does not reproduce the germline sequence, and a read error may be involved. In DNA form, the CDR3 reads TGTGCTAGCAGCTTGGGGGCGCGGGGGAGCACAGATACGCAGTATTTT. Amino acids: CASSLGARGSTDTQYF. V usage is TRBV7-7 and J usage is TRBJ2-3; D perhaps matches TRBD2 (7 bases). Germline V CDR1 and CDR2: SSHAT, FNYEAQ (reference sequence). The CDR3 is made up of 16 amino acids.

The chain is built from TRBV5-1 and TRBJ2-7; either TRBD1 or TRBD2 may supply D (5 bases each). The germline V and J ends were trimmed by 0 bases and 0 bases, with 25 bases remaining between them. Germline lookup yields CDR1 SGHRS and CDR2 YFSETQ. This CDR3 region has 20 residues. The CDR3 here is CASSLVPPPGPRSRSYEQYF. CDR3 in DNA: TGCGCCAGCAGCTTGGTGCCCCCTCCGGGACCAAGAAGTCGCTCCTACGAGCAGTACTTC.

The rearrangement joins TRBV5-1 to TRBJ2-2; 12 bases match TRBD2. Germline values: CDR1 SGHRS, CDR2 YFSETQ. The ends lost 0 bases at V and 3 bases at J; junction bases unmatched: 6. CDR3 size: 18 residues. The CDR3 coding sequence is TGCGCCAGCAGCTTGGCCGCGACTAGCGGGGGATACACCGGGGAGCTGTTTTTT. Its translation: CASSLAATSGGYTGELFF. The full variable domain, completed using reference TRBV5-1 and TRBJ2-2, is KAGVTQTPRYLIKTRGQQVTLSCSPISGHRSVSWYQQTPGQGLQFLFEYFSETQRNKGNFPGRFSGRQFSNSRSEMNVSTLELGDSALYLCASSLAATSGGYTGELFFGEGSRLTVL.

The gene calls are TRBV6-5 and TRBJ1-3; TRBD1 might be the D (5 bases). The CDR3 loop spans 15 amino acids. CDR1 and CDR2 (germline): MNHEY, SVGAGI. The V gene lost 2 bases and the J gene lost 1 base, with 9 bases spanning the gap. The CDR3 DNA follows: TGTGCCAGCAGTTACAGGCGGGGGTCTGGAAACACCATATATTTT. It encodes CASSYRRGSGNTIYF.

The V call is TRBV14, the J call TRBJ2-7, with D hard to call. Germline V lookup: CDR1 SGHDN, CDR2 FVKESK. CDR3 length: 12 residues. V lost 1 base and J 4 bases, leaving 5 bases between the germline ends. The CDR3 spells CASSQAAYEQYF. The CDR3 DNA is TGTGCCAGCAGCCAAGCGGCGTACGAGCAGTACTTC.

This chain connects TRBV6-5 to TRBJ2-7; TRBD2 is a possible D gene (6 bases). CDR3 length: 15 residues. Per germline, CDR1 MNHEY and CDR2 SVGAGI. The germline V and J ends were trimmed by 1 base and 4 bases, with 14 bases remaining between them. CDR3 nucleotide sequence: TGTGCCAGCAGTTACTTTATCGCGGGGTCGTACGAGCAGTACTTC. It yields the protein CASSYFIAGSYEQYF.

The chain uses TRBV5-5 and TRBJ1-2; D ambiguous. The CDR3 totals 14 residues. Germline assignment: CDR1 SGHKS and CDR2 YYEKEE (reference sequence). Trimming took 0 bases from V and 4 from J, leaving 10 bases between them. The CDR3 loop is CASSLGGQTYGYTF. In DNA, the CDR3 is TGTGCCAGCAGCTTGGGTGGGCAGACCTATGGCTACACCTTC.

The chain carries TRBV5-4 and TRBJ2-7; 8 bases map to TRBD1. The CDR3 is made up of 14 amino acids. Germline trimming cut 4 bases from V and 6 bases from J; bases unmatched to any gene: 9. Germline CDR1 is SGHNT and CDR2 is YYREEE (reference sequence). The CDR3 sequence: CASSAGTGGSEQYF. DNA for the CDR3: TGTGCCAGCAGCGCGGGGACAGGTGGGTCCGAGCAGTACTTC.

This chain links TRBV9 with TRBJ1-1; 12 positions match TRBD1. CDR3 length equals 15 residues. The V and J ends lost 2 bases and 5 bases, in that order; junction bases with no gene match: 4. Looked up from germline, CDR1 is SGDLS and CDR2 is YYNGEE. The CDR3: CASSVGTGGVTEAFF. The CDR3 nucleotides are TGTGCCAGCAGCGTCGGGACAGGGGGCGTGACTGAAGCTTTCTTT.

The chain uses TRBV20-1 and TRBJ1-1; D gene ambiguous. This CDR3 is 10 amino acids long. V was pared by 4 bases and J by 3 bases, with 3 bases between. Looked up from germline, CDR1 is DFQATT and CDR2 is SNEGSKA (reference sequence). The CDR3 region has the DNA TGCAGTGCTAAGTACACTGAAGCTTTCTTT. This encodes CSAKYTEAFF.

The chain combines TRBV7-2 with TRBJ2-2; 9 bases are a match to TRBD2. CDR3 length equals 16 residues. V gave up 2 bases and J gave up 3 bases; unmatched junction bases: 4. CDR1 is SGHTA and CDR2 is FQGNSA in the germline V gene. CDR3 DNA: TGTGCCAGCAGCTTACGCGGGGGGGTGGACACCGGGGAGCTGTTTTTT. It yields the protein CASSLRGGVDTGELFF.

This rearrangement joins TRBV7-9 to TRBJ2-7, with D perhaps TRBD2 (6 bases). The CDR3 runs to 15 residues. With 1 base removed from V and 0 bases from J, the gap between germline ends came to 10 bases. Germline values: CDR1 SEHNR, CDR2 FQNEAQ (reference sequence). CDR3 nucleotides: TGTGCCAGCAGCTTAGGCGGGGTTCACTCCTACGAGCAGTACTTC. This translates into CASSLGGVHSYEQYF.

The genes are TRBV7-2 and TRBJ2-3; D remains unclear. CDR3 length: 13 residues. Germline V gene data show CDR1 as SGHTA and CDR2 as FQGNSA. V lost 3 bases, J lost 3 bases, and 7 bases lay in between. In nucleotides, the CDR3 is TGTGCCAGCAGCTTCTTCGGGACAGATACGCAGTATTTT. This translates into CASSFFGTDTQYF.

The rearrangement links TRBV4-3 to TRBJ1-6, with 8 bases fitting TRBD1. CDR1 and CDR2 from the germline V gene are LGHNA and YSLEER. CDR3 length: 15 amino acids. V was clipped by 1 base and J by 7 bases; unmatched bases: 3. CDR3 loop: CASSQGAGGNSPLHF. The CDR3 DNA is TGCGCCAGCAGCCAAGGGGCAGGGGGCAATTCACCCCTCCACTTT.

The J gene is TRBJ1-5, the V gene TRBV28, with TRBD1 matching 7 bases. Trimming removed 6 bases from V and 2 bases from J; junction bases left unmatched: 4. CDR3 length: 14 amino acids. Germline V lookup: CDR1 MDHEN, CDR2 SYDVKM. The CDR3 nucleotides read TGTGCCAGCAGATGGACAGGCGGCAATCAGCCCCAGCATTTT. This translates into CASRWTGGNQPQHF.

This chain joins TRBV30 and TRBJ2-2; no definite D call. CDR1 is GTSNPN, CDR2 SVGIG, per germline (reference sequence). The V gene lost 2 bases and the J gene lost 6 bases, with 13 bases spanning the gap. The CDR3 consists of 14 residues. CDR3: CAWSTRPGSGELFF. CDR3 nucleotides: TGTGCCTGGAGTACACGCCCGGGTTCCGGGGAGCTGTTTTTT.

J is TRBJ2-5 and V is TRBV6-1, with 13 bases identical to TRBD2. The ends lost 10 bases at V and 3 bases at J; junction bases unmatched: 5. The length of the CDR3 is 14 residues. CDR1 MNHNS and CDR2 SASEGT come from the germline V gene. The DNA for the CDR3 is TGTGCCACCGACGGACTAGCGGGAGAAGAGACCCAGTACTTC. Translating it yields CATDGLAGEETQYF.

The CDR3 is CASSRGQETQYF. In DNA form, the CDR3 reads TGCGCCAGCAGCAGGGGACAAGAGACCCAGTACTTC. The rearrangement uses TRBV5-1 and TRBJ2-5; D is possibly TRBD1 (5 bases). The length of the CDR3 is 12 residues. Germline lookup yields CDR1 SGHRS and CDR2 YFSETQ. Trimming took 4 bases from V and 2 from J, leaving 6 bases between them. Complete variable domain (other parts from reference TRBV5-1 and TRBJ2-5): KAGVTQTPRYLIKTRGQQVTLSCSPISGHRSVSWYQQTPGQGLQFLFEYFSETQRNKGNFPGRFSGRQFSNSRSEMNVSTLELGDSALYLCASSRGQETQYFGPGTRLLVL.

The V and J genes are TRBV7-2 and TRBJ2-2; no clear D gene. Trimming removed 5 bases from V and 4 bases from J, with 5 bases in between. Per germline, CDR1 SGHTA and CDR2 FQGNSA. The length of the CDR3 is 12 residues. The CDR3 DNA reads TGTGCCAGCAGCACCCGCACCGGGGAGCTGTTTTTT. Its translation is CASSTRTGELFF.

The rearrangement joins TRBV29-1 to TRBJ1-3; D possibly corresponds to TRBD1 (5 bases). V lost 5 bases to trimming and J lost 0 bases, with 11 bases between them. The germline V gene has CDR1 SQVTM and CDR2 ANQGSEA. The CDR3 spans 14 residues. The CDR3 here is CSVIPGNSGNTIYF. DNA for the CDR3: TGCAGCGTTATCCCAGGGAACTCTGGAAACACCATATATTTT. Full variable domain (remainder filled in from reference TRBV29-1 and TRBJ1-3): SAVISQKPSRDICQRGTSLTIQCQVDSQVTMMFWYRQQPGQSLTLIATANQGSEATYESGFVIDKFPISRPNLTFSTLTVSNMSPEDSSIYLCSVIPGNSGNTIYFGEGSWLTVV.

This chain uses TRBV11-2 with TRBJ2-1, with D uncertain. Germline V CDR1 and CDR2: SGHAT, FQNNGV. This CDR3 spans 15 amino acids. V lost 1 base and J 3 bases, leaving 10 bases between the germline ends. CDR3 region: CASSLAQFRYNEQFF. DNA for the CDR3: TGTGCCAGCAGCTTAGCACAATTCCGCTACAATGAGCAGTTCTTC.